This TCR beta chain emerged from a study of human T cells and chemical hapten exposure. Study-level results: The donors suffered from alopecia, so their immune response may not match that of healthy people. With regard to DPC sensitization, TCRs above 1 in 1000 frequency did not change.

Unique molecular identifiers were attached to individual cDNA molecules within the library. TCRdb called the reads again in MiXCR, with one record for every CDR3 protein. There are 2,400 or so distinct CDR3 sequences in the sample; around 43% occur only once, and 9.5% to 13% lies in the top ten. About this clonotype itself: Antigen specificity is unknown.

Indicated treatment: therapeutic diphenylcyclopropenone sensitization with weekly scalp DPC. The material was whole blood, obtained before DPC sensitization or 2, 6, or about 24 weeks after (not recorded which). The TCR comes from an adult with alopecia areata. Some clones in this sample may be carry-over from other donors' samples. This table probably holds off-target reads from a library built for another chain.

CDR3 protein: CASSLLGTITTDTQYF. CDR3 sequence (DNA): TGTGCCAGCAGCTTGTTGGGGACTATAACCACAGATACGCAGTATTTT. This chain uses TRBV5-4 with TRBJ2-3, with 7 bases aligning to TRBD2. V gave up 1 base and J gave up 2 bases; unmatched junction bases: 7. The CDR3 length is 16 residues. Germline V CDR1 and CDR2: SGHNT, YYREEE (reference sequence).